The text below deals with one T cell receptor (beta chain). Its antigen is still unknown. No base-level quality is on record; no much larger clone is a single base apart. This entry belongs to a study of beta chain features in type 1 diabetes (dated by TCRdb to the late 2010s). Turning to the overall study: No differences in mean age, gender distribution, total cell number or subset yield were found between patients and healthy donors. A total of about 100,000,000 sorted cells were examined across all samples, and RNA yield correlated strongly with the number of cells per subset. The study compared the TCRB repertoires of sorted circulating CD4+ T cell subsets in recently diagnosed type 1 diabetes patients with those in matched healthy donors. Regulatory and stem cell-like memory subsets were isolated from only 8 patients and about 8 healthy donors, whereas naive and central memory subsets came from all 30 or so donors.

Based on the germline V gene, the CDR1 and CDR2 sequences are SGHDN and FVKESK. V and J are truncated by 0 bases and 11 bases respectively, leaving an intervening sequence of 11 bases. Its CDR3 holds 13 amino acids, cysteine through phenylalanine. The entry retains the CDR3 DNA only, 39 bases that are in frame from base 1. Each donor gave one peripheral blood draw, averaging roughly 100 mL, which was collected into heparinised tubes. Using a panel that included CD45RO, CCR7, CD25, CD127, CD95 and CD27, naive, central memory, regulatory and stem cell-like memory CD4+ T cells were sorted on a BD FACSAria II. All sorted populations exceeded 98% purity. PBMCs were isolated immediately by Lymphoprep density gradient centrifugation and stained directly without culture. So that batch effects would be minimized, each experiment stained and sorted samples in pairs, pairing one healthy donor with one patient.

The entire isolated RNA was reverse transcribed using the High Capacity cDNA Reverse Transcription Kit, and thus expressed TCRB transcripts were sequenced. Naive, central memory and regulatory T cell samples underwent deep immunoSEQ sequencing, averaging about 3.5 million total reads per sample. After sorted cells were lysed in RLT buffer, RNA was extracted with DNase-treated RNeasy Micro or Mini kits, with the choice depending on cell number. To prevent cross-contamination, every cell subset was processed on its own, while patient and healthy donor samples were processed together. The immunoSEQ multiplex PCR was used to amplify TCRB sequences from cDNA, generating 87-bp fragments that spanned the CDR3 region. The amplicons were sequenced using the Illumina HiSeq platform. The source study handled its data this way. Synthetic template baselines were used to correct PCR bias computationally, reads within Hamming distance 2 were collapsed, and singletons that could not be merged were discarded. Reads were aligned against IMGT so that V, D and J genes, CDR3 length and insertions or deletions at six rearrangement sites could be assigned. Clonotype counts were normalized to sorted cell number within each subset before computing true diversity and Gini coefficients with the tcR R package. The overlap coefficient, calculated on TCRB nucleotide sequences, was used to quantify repertoire sharing. As a proxy for the pre-selection repertoire, out-of-frame TCRB sequences from naive cells were analyzed. TCRdb holds this immuneACCESS table with in-frame rearrangements only. Some clones are missing; in checked studies, unresolved V genes explain under half, and the rest has no known cause. The V and J calls and clone size come from that table; D and trimming were worked out from the DNA. This sample gives around 250,000 clones in total; roughly 22% of them show up just once. 0.028% of the sample rests with the top ten.

What the work shows at the level of the full study, not this receptor alone: Because the HLA sub-analyses included only small numbers of individuals, any influence of HLA type on TCRB rearrangement was left unresolved. The naive, central memory and regulatory TCRB repertoires appeared to resemble one another more closely among patients than among healthy donors. In all four CD4+ subsets, TCRB CDR3 length was moderately but significantly shorter in type 1 diabetes patients. PCR might favor shorter templates, but patient and control samples were amplified and corrected together, so any skew would affect both groups equally. At VDJ recombination sites, type 1 diabetes patients had fewer insertions and more deleted nucleotides, which implies abnormalities in thymic rearrangement. Because cDNA was sequenced instead of genomic DNA, highly expressing activated cells could be over-represented, though the groups showed no difference in activation or CD3 levels.

The chain is encoded by TRBV14 joined to TRBJ1-5; a weak D assignment points to TRBD1 (5 bases agree). The receptor comes from a woman between 35 and 50 years old with type 1 diabetes. The specimen sequenced was naive CD4+ T cells from blood. The cell subset or site label, read with the paper, signifies: true naive CD4+ T cells. The CDR3 region reads CASSQDTGGAQHF. Here is the DNA: TGTGCCAGCAGCCAAGATACGGGGGGGGCCCAGCATTTT.